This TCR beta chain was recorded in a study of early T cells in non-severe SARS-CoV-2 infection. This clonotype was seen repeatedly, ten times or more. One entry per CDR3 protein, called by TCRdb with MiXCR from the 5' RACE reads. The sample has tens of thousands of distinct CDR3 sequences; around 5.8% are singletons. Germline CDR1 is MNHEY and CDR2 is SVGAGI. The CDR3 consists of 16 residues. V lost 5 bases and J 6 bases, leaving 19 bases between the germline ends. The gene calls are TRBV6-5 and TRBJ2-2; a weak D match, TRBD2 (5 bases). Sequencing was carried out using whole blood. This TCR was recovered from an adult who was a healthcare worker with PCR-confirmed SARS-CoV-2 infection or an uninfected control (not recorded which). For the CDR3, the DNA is TGTGCCAGCAGTATAGGGCCCCGGAGGACGGCCGGGGAGCTGTTTTTT. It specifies CASSIGPRRTAGELFF.